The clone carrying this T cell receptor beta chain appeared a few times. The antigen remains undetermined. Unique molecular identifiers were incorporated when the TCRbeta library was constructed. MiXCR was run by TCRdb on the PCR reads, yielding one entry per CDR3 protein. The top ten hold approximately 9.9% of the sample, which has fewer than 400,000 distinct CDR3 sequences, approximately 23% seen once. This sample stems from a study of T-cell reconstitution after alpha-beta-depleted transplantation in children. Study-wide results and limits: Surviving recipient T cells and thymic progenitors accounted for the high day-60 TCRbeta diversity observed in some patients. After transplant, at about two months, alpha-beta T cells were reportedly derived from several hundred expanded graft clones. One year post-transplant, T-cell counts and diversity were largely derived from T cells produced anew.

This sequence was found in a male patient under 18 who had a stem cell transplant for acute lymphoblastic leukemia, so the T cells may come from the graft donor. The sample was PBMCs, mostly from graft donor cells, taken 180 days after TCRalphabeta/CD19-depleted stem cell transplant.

CDR3 nucleotides: TGTGCCAGCAGTTGGACTAGCGGGAGATACGAGCAGTACTTC. Amino acid sequence: CASSWTSGRYEQYF. The chain links TRBV2 to TRBJ2-7; 13 bases are a match to TRBD2. CDR1 and CDR2 from the germline V gene are SNHLY and FYNNEI. There are 14 residues in the CDR3. The J segment lost 4 bases and the V segment lost 5 bases, leaving 2 bases of the junction unmatched.